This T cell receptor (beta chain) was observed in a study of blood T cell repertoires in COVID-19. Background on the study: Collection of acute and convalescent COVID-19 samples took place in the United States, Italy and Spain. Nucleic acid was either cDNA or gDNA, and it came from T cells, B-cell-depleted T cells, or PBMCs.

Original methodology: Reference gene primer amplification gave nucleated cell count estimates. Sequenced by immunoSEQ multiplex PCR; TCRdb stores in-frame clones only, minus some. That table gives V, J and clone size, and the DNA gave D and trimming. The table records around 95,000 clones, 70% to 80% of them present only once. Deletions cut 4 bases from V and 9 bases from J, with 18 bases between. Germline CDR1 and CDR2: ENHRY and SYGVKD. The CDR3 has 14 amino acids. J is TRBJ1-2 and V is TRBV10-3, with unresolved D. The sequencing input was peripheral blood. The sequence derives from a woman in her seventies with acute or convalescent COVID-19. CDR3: CAISGDLASSSYTF. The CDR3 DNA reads TGTGCCATCAGTGGAGACTTAGCGTCGTCTAGCTACACCTTC.